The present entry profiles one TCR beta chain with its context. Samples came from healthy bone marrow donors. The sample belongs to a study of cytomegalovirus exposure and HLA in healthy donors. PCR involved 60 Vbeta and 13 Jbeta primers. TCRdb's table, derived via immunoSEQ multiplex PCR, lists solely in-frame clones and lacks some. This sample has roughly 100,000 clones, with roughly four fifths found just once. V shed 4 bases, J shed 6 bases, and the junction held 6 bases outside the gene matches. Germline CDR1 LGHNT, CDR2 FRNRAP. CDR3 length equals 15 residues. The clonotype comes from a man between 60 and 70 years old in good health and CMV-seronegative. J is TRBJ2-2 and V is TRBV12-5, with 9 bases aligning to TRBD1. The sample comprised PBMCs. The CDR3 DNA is TGTGCTAGTGGTTGGGGGACAGGGAGCCCCGGGGAGCTGTTTTTT. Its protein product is CASGWGTGSPGELFF.